This entry lists 6 T cell receptor beta chains sequenced from one sample in a study of OX40 agonist ivuxolimab in advanced cancers. Sequenced by immunoSEQ multiplex PCR; TCRdb stores in-frame clones only, minus some. The sample contains under 100,000 clones, approximately 84% of which appear only once. Source: CD4+ or CD8+ T cells sorted from blood, taken in a trial of the OX40 agonist ivuxolimab. Source of these receptors: an adult with an advanced solid tumor such as melanoma, head and neck, liver or kidney cancer.

The chain employs TRBV29-1 and TRBJ2-3, with 12 nucleotides matching TRBD2. This CDR3 region has 19 residues. J lost 3 bases, V lost 1 base, and 14 bases had no gene match. The germline V gene encodes CDR1 SQVTM and CDR2 ANQGSEA. The CDR3 loop is CSVEAQGLAGGAVTDTQYF. The CDR3 DNA reads as TGCAGCGTTGAAGCGCAAGGGCTAGCGGGGGGGGCGGTAACAGATACGCAGTATTTT.

For the CDR3, the DNA is TGTGCCAGCAGCTATGGACGGGGGAGAGGTGGAAACACCATATATTTT. It specifies CASSYGRGRGGNTIYF. The V gene is TRBV5-4, the J gene TRBJ1-3, with a possible D match to TRBD1 (5 bases). The germline V gene encodes CDR1 SGHNT and CDR2 YYREEE (reference sequence). This CDR3 contains 16 residues. V shed 3 bases and J shed 3 bases, with 16 bases lying between them. Full variable domain (remainder filled in from reference TRBV5-4 and TRBJ1-3): ETGVTQSPTHLIKTRGQQVTLRCSSQSGHNTVSWYQQALGQGPQFIFQYYREEENGRGNFPPRFSGLQFPNYSSELNVNALELDDSALYLCASSYGRGRGGNTIYFGEGSWLTVV.

The rearrangement joins TRBV28 to TRBJ1-4; D ambiguous. Germline V gene sequence: CDR1 MDHEN, CDR2 SYDVKM. CDR3 length: 15 residues. Trimming removed 3 bases at V and 0 bases at J, with 8 bases between. The CDR3 DNA reads as TGTGCCAGCAGTTTCATAACAGCAACTAATGAAAAACTGTTTTTT. This translates into CASSFITATNEKLFF.

The rearrangement uses TRBV20-1 and TRBJ1-5; D unresolved. The ends were cut back, 3 bases at V and 3 bases at J, with 3 bases in the middle. The CDR3 is 11 residues long. Germline V gene data show CDR1 as DFQATT and CDR2 as SNEGSKA (reference sequence). CDR3 region: CSASDNQPQHF. For the CDR3, the DNA is TGCAGTGCTAGCGACAATCAGCCCCAGCATTTT.

The chain recombines TRBV30 with TRBJ2-5; 7 bases are shared with TRBD2. Per the germline V gene, CDR1 is GTSNPN and CDR2 is SVGIG (reference sequence). The CDR3 loop spans 12 amino acids. V lost 8 bases to trimming and J lost 6 bases; unmatched junction nucleotides: 9. The CDR3 DNA sequence: TGTGCCGGGGGGGGGAGTTGGAAGACCCAGTACTTC. Its translation is CAGGGSWKTQYF. Filled out from reference TRBV30 and TRBJ2-5, the complete variable domain reads SQTIHQWPATLVQPVGSPLSLECTVEGTSNPNLYWYRQAAGRGLQLLFYSVGIGQISSEVPQNLSASRPQDRQFILSSKKLLLSDSGFYLCAGGGSWKTQYFGPGTRLLVL.

The chain links TRBV6-5 to TRBJ2-3, with D tentatively TRBD1 or TRBD2 (5 bases each). CDR1 and CDR2 from the germline V gene are MNHEY and SVGAGI. Trimming cost V 5 bases and J 6 bases, with 18 bases left between them. This CDR3 has 15 amino acids. CDR3 protein: CASSLTAPGTDTQYF. CDR3 coding DNA: TGTGCCAGCAGTCTGACAGCGCCAGGGACGGATACGCAGTATTTT.